Below, 16 T cell receptor beta chains from the same sample are listed, as sequenced in a study of glioma-infiltrating T cells. Amplification of TCR alpha and beta CDR3 regions from RNA used iRepertoire nested multiplex PCR. MiXCR, run by TCRdb on the multiplex PCR reads, gives a single entry per CDR3 protein. The data contain 100,000 to 150,000 distinct CDR3 sequences, more than 20% of them singletons. Sequencing was done on a sample of glioma tissue, nonneoplastic brain tissue, or PBMCs (not recorded which). These receptors all stem from a human donor with low-grade glioma or glioblastoma, undergoing nonglioma brain surgery, or in good health (not recorded which).

At least ten counts were recorded for this clonotype. The V gene is TRBV6-1, the J gene TRBJ2-3; the D gene is possibly TRBD2 (5 bases). The CDR3 consists of 14 residues. The germline gives CDR1 MNHNS, CDR2 SASEGT. V lost 5 bases to trimming and J lost 12 bases, with 21 bases between them. The CDR3 loop is CASSPFEEARIQYF. The CDR3 coding sequence is TGTGCCAGCAGTCCTTTCGAGGAGGCGAGAATACAGTATTTT.

This clonotype was detected many times. The chain recombines TRBV2 with TRBJ1-4, with D perhaps TRBD1 (5 bases). This CDR3 has 14 amino acids. Germline CDR1 reads SNHLY; CDR2 reads FYNNEI. Trimming removed 3 bases at V and 5 bases at J, with 10 bases between. The CDR3 nucleotides read TGTGCCAGCAGTGACGGCAGGGCAAATGAAAAACTGTTTTTT. It codes for CASSDGRANEKLFF.

The chain uses TRBV7-9 and TRBJ2-2; D not resolved. Trimming took 5 bases from V and 4 from J, leaving 17 bases between them. CDR3 size: 16 residues. Germline CDR1 and CDR2: SEHNR and FQNEAQ (reference sequence). This chain's CDR3 is CASSPPAPVVTGELFF. As DNA, the CDR3 is TGTGCCAGCAGCCCTCCAGCTCCCGTTGTCACCGGGGAGCTGTTTTTT.

This clonotype was seen repeatedly, ten times or more. V and J are TRBV5-1 and TRBJ2-1; D gene unclear. This CDR3 has 14 amino acids. The V gene lost 0 bases and the J gene lost 5 bases, with 9 bases spanning the gap. Germline CDR1 reads SGHRS; CDR2 reads YFSETQ. CDR3 amino acids: CASSLADVHNEQFF. DNA of the CDR3: TGCGCCAGCAGCTTGGCGGACGTACACAATGAGCAGTTCTTC. The full variable domain, its missing parts supplied by reference TRBV5-1 and TRBJ2-1, is KAGVTQTPRYLIKTRGQQVTLSCSPISGHRSVSWYQQTPGQGLQFLFEYFSETQRNKGNFPGRFSGRQFSNSRSEMNVSTLELGDSALYLCASSLADVHNEQFFGPGTRLTVL.

This clonotype occurred many times. The rearrangement joins TRBV6-1 to TRBJ2-7; D ambiguous. V lost 9 bases, J lost 2 bases, and 14 bases lay in between. The V gene's germline CDR1 is MNHNS and CDR2 SASEGT. CDR3 length: 13 amino acids. The DNA of the CDR3 is TGTGCCAGTACGGGTCACGGTACCTACGAGCAGTACTTC. It codes for CASTGHGTYEQYF.

This clonotype was recorded a few times. This chain connects TRBV5-1 to TRBJ2-7; TRBD2 aligns across 7 bases. Looked up from germline, CDR1 is SGHRS and CDR2 is YFSETQ. The CDR3 length is 15 residues. Losses at the gene ends were 5 bases for V and 3 bases for J; bases not matched to a gene: 11. The CDR3 coding sequence is TGCGCCAGCAGTCCAACCCCGGGAGGTAACTACGAGCAGTACTTC. The encoded protein is CASSPTPGGNYEQYF.

In this sample, this clonotype turned up many times. The chain employs TRBV7-9 and TRBJ2-3, with TRBD2 identical over 8 bases. Trimming cost V 5 bases and J 2 bases; bases outside gene matches: 9. Germline CDR1 and CDR2: SEHNR and FQNEAQ (reference sequence). The CDR3 extends over 16 amino acids. The CDR3 here is CASSPKPGLDTDTQYF. The CDR3 DNA sequence: TGTGCCAGCAGCCCAAAGCCGGGACTAGACACAGATACGCAGTATTTT.

The chain links TRBV4-1 to TRBJ2-5, with D maybe TRBD1 (6 bases). V was cut by 1 base and J by 5 bases, with 11 bases left in between. Germline CDR1 MGHRA, CDR2 YSYEKL. This CDR3 is built from 14 residues. The CDR3 sequence is CASSQVHQGETQYF. The CDR3 nucleotides are TGCGCCAGCAGCCAAGTTCACCAGGGGGAGACCCAGTACTTC.

As to this clonotype: One end of the junction varies from germline; a read error may be responsible. The genes are TRBV6-1 and TRBJ2-3; D unclear. CDR1 MNHNS and CDR2 SASEGT come from the germline V gene. This CDR3 is built from 16 residues. The CDR3 nucleotides are TGTGCCAGCAGTGCTTTGCGGAGAAGCACCCCCGCTACGCAGTCTTTT. Translated: CASSALRRSTPATQSF.

This clonotype has a count of ten or more. The chain has TRBV20-1 and TRBJ2-5, with TRBD1 identical over 8 bases. The CDR3 length is 16 residues. V lost 3 bases, J lost 5 bases, and 14 bases stayed unmatched. Looked up from germline, CDR1 is DFQATT and CDR2 is SNEGSKA (reference sequence). The CDR3 protein is CSARDLRQGRKETQYF. CDR3 coding DNA: TGCAGTGCTAGGGACTTACGACAGGGGAGGAAGGAGACCCAGTACTTC.

This clonotype appeared many times. This chain uses TRBV25-1 with TRBJ2-7, with D possibly matching TRBD1 (5 bases). Germline assignment: CDR1 MGHDK and CDR2 SYGVNS. The CDR3 consists of 16 residues. Trimming cost V 2 bases and J 0 bases, with 14 bases left between them. The CDR3 coding sequence is TGTGCCAGCAGTGAAACTAACAGGAGAGACTCCTACGAGCAGTACTTC. This codes for CASSETNRRDSYEQYF.

This clonotype was seen more than once but under ten times. This chain connects TRBV11-2 to TRBJ2-7; weak D call: TRBD2 (6 bases). Germline V lookup: CDR1 SGHAT, CDR2 FQNNGV. The CDR3 covers 14 residues. The V end lost 2 bases, the J end lost 3 bases, and 11 bases lay between the germline ends. The CDR3 reads CASSLLEGYYEQYF. In nucleotides, the CDR3 is TGTGCCAGCAGCTTATTGGAGGGATACTACGAGCAGTACTTC.

The table lists this clonotype with a count of one. This sequence may be a read error, since a much larger clone differs from it by one base. As DNA, the CDR3 is TGTGCCAGCAATCCGGCGGGTCGCGGGCAGTTCTTC. Its protein product is CASNPAGRGQFF. The chain links TRBV27 to TRBJ2-1; possible D gene TRBD2, 5 bases. Germline CDR1 and CDR2: MNHEY and SMNVEV (reference sequence). This CDR3 has 12 amino acids. Trimming removed 7 bases at V and 12 bases at J, with 16 bases between.

Regarding this clonotype: At one end the junction does not follow the germline gene, possibly because of a read error. The chain uses TRBV10-3 and TRBJ1-3; a possible D gene is TRBD1 (5 bases). CDR1 and CDR2 (germline): ENHRY, SYGVKD. The CDR3 consists of 12 residues. CDR3 region: CAISDGQGTQVF. The CDR3, as DNA: TGTGCCATCAGTGACGGCCAGGGAACACAAGTTTTT.

This clonotype has ten or more counts. The rearrangement links TRBV7-2 to TRBJ2-5, with 7 bases aligning to TRBD1. The CDR3 loop spans 15 amino acids. V lost 5 bases, J lost 1 base, and 7 bases stayed unmatched. The germline CDR1 and CDR2 sequences are SGHTA and FQGNSA. The CDR3 here is CASSPRWTGQETQYF. The CDR3 bases are TGTGCCAGCAGCCCTCGCTGGACAGGCCAAGAGACCCAGTACTTC.

On this clonotype: This may be a read error, as it is one base from a much larger clone. The V call is TRBV7-9, the J call TRBJ1-6; D gene ambiguous. In germline, CDR1 is SEHNR, CDR2 FQNEAQ (reference sequence). The ends were cut back, 8 bases at V and 10 bases at J, with 15 bases in the middle. This CDR3 is built from 13 residues. The CDR3 DNA sequence: TGTGCCAGCCGCCCCGAGCTCGAATCACCCCTCCACTTT. It translates to CASRPELESPLHF.